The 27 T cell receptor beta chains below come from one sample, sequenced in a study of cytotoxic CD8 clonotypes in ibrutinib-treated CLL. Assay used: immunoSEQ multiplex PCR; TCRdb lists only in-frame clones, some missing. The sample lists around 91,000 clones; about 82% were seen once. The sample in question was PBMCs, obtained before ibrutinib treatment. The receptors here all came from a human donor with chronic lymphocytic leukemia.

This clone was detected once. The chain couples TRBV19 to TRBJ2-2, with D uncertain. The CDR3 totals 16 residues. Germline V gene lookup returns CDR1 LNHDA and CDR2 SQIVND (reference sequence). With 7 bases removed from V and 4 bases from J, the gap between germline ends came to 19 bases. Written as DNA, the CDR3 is TGTGCCAGTAAATTTGGGGTGGGCAGGAGCACCGGGGAGCTGTTTTTT. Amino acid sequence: CASKFGVGRSTGELFF.

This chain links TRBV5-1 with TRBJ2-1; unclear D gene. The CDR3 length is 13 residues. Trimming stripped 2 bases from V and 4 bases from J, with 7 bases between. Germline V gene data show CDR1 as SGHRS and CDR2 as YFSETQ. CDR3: CASSFSGYNEQFF. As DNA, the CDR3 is TGCGCCAGCAGCTTTTCGGGTTACAATGAGCAGTTCTTC.

Here the CDR3 DNA reads TGTGCCAGCAGTGACGGGGGGATACGTCAGCCCCAGCATTTT. Protein: CASSDGGIRQPQHF. The chain links TRBV2 to TRBJ1-5; TRBD1 might be the D (5 bases). The germline V and J ends were trimmed by 3 bases and 6 bases, with 12 bases remaining between them. The germline gives CDR1 SNHLY, CDR2 FYNNEI. The CDR3 length is 14 residues.

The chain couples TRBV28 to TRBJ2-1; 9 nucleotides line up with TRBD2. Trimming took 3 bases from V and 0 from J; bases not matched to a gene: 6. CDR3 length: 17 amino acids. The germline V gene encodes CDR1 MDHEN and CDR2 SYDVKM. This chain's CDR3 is CASSFRLAASSYNEQFF. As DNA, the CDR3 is TGTGCCAGCAGTTTCCGACTAGCGGCAAGCTCCTACAATGAGCAGTTCTTC.

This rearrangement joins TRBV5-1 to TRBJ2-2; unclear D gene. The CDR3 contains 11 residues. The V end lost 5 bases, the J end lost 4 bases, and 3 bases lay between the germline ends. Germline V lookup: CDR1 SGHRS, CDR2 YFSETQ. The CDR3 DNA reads TGCGCCAGCAGTTTCACCGGGGAGCTGTTTTTT. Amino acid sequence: CASSFTGELFF.

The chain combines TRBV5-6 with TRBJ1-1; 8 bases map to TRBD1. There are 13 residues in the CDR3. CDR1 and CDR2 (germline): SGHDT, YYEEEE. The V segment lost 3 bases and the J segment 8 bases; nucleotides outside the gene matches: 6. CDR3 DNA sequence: TGTGCCAGCAGCTCAGGACAGGGAGCAGAAGCTTTCTTT. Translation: CASSSGQGAEAFF.

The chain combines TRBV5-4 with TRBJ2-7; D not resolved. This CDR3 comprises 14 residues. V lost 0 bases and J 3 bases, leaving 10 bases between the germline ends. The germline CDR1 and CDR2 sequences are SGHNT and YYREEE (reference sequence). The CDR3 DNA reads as TGTGCCAGCAGCTTGGGTGGAAAATTCTACGAGCAGTACTTC. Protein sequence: CASSLGGKFYEQYF.

This chain's CDR3 is CASIPVGSRETQYF. The CDR3 DNA reads TGTGCCAGCATACCGGTCGGGAGCCGGGAGACCCAGTACTTC. The chain carries TRBV2 and TRBJ2-5; weak D call: TRBD2 (6 bases). V gave up 7 bases and J gave up 5 bases, with 17 bases separating them. The CDR3 consists of 14 residues. Looked up from germline, CDR1 is SNHLY and CDR2 is FYNNEI.

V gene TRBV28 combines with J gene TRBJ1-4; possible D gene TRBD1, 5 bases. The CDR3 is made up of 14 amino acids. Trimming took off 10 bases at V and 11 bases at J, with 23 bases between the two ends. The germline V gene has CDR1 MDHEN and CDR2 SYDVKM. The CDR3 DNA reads TGTGCCATCCTGAGGGCCCGGTCGGCAGGGAAACTGTTTTTT. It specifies CAILRARSAGKLFF.

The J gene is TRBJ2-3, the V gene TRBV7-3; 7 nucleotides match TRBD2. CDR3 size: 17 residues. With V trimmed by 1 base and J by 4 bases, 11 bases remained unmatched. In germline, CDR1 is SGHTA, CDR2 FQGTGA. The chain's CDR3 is CASSLNPLAGVPDTQYF. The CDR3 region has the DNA TGTGCCAGCAGCTTAAATCCTTTGGCGGGAGTGCCAGATACGCAGTATTTT. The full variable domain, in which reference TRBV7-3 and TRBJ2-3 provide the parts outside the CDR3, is GAGVSQTPSNKVTEKGKYVELRCDPISGHTALYWYRQSLGQGPEFLIYFQGTGAADDSGLPNDRFFAVRPEGSVSTLKIQRTERGDSAVYLCASSLNPLAGVPDTQYFGPGTRLTVL.

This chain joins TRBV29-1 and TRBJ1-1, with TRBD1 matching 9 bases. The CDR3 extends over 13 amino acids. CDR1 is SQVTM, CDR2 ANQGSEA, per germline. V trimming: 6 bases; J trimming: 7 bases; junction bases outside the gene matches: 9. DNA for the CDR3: TGCAGCGTCTTTACAGGGGGCTTATATGAAGCTTTCTTT. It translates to CSVFTGGLYEAFF.

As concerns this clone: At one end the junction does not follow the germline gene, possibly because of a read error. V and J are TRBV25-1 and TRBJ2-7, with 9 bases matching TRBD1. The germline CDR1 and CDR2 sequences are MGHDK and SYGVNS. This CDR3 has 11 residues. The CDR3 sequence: CASVGQGWENF. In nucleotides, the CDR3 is TGTGCCAGCGTGGGACAGGGCTGGGAGAACTTC.

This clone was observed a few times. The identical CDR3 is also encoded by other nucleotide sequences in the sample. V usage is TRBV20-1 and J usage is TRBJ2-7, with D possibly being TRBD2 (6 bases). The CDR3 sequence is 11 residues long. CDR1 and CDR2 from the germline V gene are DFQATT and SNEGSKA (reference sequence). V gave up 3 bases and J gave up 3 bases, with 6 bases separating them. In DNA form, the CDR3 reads TGCAGTGCTAGGACTAGCTACGAGCAGTACTTC. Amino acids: CSARTSYEQYF.

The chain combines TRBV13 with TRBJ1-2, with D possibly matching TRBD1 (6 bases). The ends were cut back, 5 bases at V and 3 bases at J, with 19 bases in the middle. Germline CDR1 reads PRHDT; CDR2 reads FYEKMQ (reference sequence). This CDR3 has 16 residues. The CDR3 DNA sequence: TGTGCCAGCAGCCAGCAGACAGGCGATCTGGACTATGGCTACACCTTC. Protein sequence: CASSQQTGDLDYGYTF.

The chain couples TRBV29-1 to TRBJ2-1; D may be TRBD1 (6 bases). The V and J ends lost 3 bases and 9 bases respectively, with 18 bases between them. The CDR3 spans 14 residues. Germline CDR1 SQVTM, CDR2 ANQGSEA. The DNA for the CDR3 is TGCAGCGTTGATAATGTGGGACATCCCACTGAGCAGTTCTTC. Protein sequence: CSVDNVGHPTEQFF.

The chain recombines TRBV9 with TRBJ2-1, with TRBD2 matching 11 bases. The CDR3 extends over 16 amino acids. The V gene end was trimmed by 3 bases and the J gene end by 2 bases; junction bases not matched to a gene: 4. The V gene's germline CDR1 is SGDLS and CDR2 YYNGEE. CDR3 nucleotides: TGTGCCAGCAGCGAGGGGACTAGCGGAGCCTACAATGAGCAGTTCTTC. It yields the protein CASSEGTSGAYNEQFF.

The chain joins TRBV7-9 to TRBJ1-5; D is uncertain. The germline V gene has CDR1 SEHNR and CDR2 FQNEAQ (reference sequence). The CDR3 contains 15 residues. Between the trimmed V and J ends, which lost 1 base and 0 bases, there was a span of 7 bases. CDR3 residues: CASSLGMHSNQPQHF. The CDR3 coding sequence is TGTGCCAGCAGCTTAGGGATGCATAGCAATCAGCCCCAGCATTTT.

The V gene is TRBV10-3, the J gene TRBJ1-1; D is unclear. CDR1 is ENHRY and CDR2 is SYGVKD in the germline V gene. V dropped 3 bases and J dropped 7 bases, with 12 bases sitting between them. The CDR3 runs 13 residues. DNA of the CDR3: TGTGCCATCAGTGATTTGGACCCTAATGAAGCTTTCTTT. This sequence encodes CAISDLDPNEAFF.

As DNA, the CDR3 is TGTGCCAGCAGCTTGCTAGGGAAAGGCTACACCTTC. Protein product: CASSLLGKGYTF. The chain couples TRBV5-6 to TRBJ1-2; D gene uncertain. V shed 1 base and J shed 8 bases, with 9 bases lying between them. Germline V gene sequence: CDR1 SGHDT, CDR2 YYEEEE. The CDR3 has 12 residues.

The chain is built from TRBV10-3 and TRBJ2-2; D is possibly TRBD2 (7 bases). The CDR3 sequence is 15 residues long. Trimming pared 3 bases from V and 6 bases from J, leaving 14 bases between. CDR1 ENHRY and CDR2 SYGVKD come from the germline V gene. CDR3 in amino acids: CAISDPAGGPGELFF. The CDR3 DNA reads TGTGCCATCAGTGATCCCGCCGGGGGGCCCGGGGAGCTGTTTTTT.

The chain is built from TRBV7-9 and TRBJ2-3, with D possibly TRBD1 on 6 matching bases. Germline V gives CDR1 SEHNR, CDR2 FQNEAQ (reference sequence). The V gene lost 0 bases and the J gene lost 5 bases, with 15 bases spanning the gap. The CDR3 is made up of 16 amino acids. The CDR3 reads CASSLAQATGGDTQYF. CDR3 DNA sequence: TGTGCCAGCAGCTTAGCCCAGGCGACAGGAGGAGATACGCAGTATTTT.

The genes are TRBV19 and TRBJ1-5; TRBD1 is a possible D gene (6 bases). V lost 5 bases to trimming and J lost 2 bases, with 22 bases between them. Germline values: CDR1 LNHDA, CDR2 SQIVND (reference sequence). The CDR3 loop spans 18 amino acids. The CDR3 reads CASSPPLRTAFGNQPQHF. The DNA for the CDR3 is TGTGCCAGTAGTCCCCCATTAAGGACAGCTTTCGGCAATCAGCCCCAGCATTTT.

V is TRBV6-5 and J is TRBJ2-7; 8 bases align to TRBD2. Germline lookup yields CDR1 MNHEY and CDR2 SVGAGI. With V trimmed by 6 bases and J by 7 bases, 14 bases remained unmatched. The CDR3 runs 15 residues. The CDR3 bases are TGTGCCAGCAGAGAGCCCACCGCGACTAGCGTAGAGCAGTACTTC. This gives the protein CASREPTATSVEQYF.

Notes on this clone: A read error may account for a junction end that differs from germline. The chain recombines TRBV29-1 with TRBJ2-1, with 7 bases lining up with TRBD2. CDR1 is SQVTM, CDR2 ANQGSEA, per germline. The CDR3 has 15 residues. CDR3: CSASSWRESSNEQFF. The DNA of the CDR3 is TGCAGCGCCTCCTCTTGGCGGGAGTCCTCCAATGAGCAGTTCTTC.

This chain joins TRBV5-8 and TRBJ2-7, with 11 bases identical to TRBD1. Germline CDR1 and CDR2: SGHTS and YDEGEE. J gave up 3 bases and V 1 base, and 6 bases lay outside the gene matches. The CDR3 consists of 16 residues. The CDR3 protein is CASSLRSGTGGYEQYF. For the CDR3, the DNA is TGTGCCAGCAGCTTGAGATCCGGGACAGGGGGCTACGAGCAGTACTTC.

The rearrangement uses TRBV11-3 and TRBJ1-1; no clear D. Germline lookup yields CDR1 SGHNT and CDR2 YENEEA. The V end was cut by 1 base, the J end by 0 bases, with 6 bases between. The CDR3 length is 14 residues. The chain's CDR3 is CASSLGPLNTEAFF. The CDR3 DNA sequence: TGTGCCAGCAGCTTAGGGCCATTGAACACTGAAGCTTTCTTT. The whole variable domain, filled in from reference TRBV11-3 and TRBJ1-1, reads EAGVVQSPRYKIIEKKQPVAFWCNPISGHNTLYWYLQNLGQGPELLIRYENEEAVDDSQLPKDRFSAERLKGVDSTLKIQPAELGDSAVYLCASSLGPLNTEAFFGQGTRLTVV.

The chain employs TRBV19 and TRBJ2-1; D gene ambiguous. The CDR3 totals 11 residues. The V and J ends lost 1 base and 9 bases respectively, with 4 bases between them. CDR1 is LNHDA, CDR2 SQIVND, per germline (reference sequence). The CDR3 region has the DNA TGTGCCAGTAGTATAGTGGGTGAGCAGTTCTTC. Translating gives CASSIVGEQFF.